This is a list of T cell receptor beta chains from one sample in a study of cytomegalovirus exposure and HLA in healthy donors. Sequencing was performed with immunoSEQ multiplex PCR; in TCRdb, only in-frame clones are kept and a portion is missing. The table lists approximately 110,000 clones, over 90% of them singletons, with roughly 1.2% in the top ten. The specimen sequenced was PBMCs. The receptors originated from a woman in her late teens or twenties in good health and CMV-seronegative. Each CDR3 is given with its conserved first and last residue. The order of the fields is D gene, J gene, V gene, clone size, CDR3 DNA, CDR3 protein. D genes are given only for firm matches. Expanded clones get a size class; other rows say once, few or many, or leave the size out.

>TRBD1|TRBJ1-2|TRBV18|NA
TGTGCCAGCTCGCCCGACAGGGGGCGAGATGGCTACACCTTC
CASSPDRGRDGYTF
>NA|TRBJ2-7|TRBV18|NA
TGTGCCAGCTCACCAGGGAATAGCGAGACCTACGAGCAGTACTTC
CASSPGNSETYEQYF
>NA|TRBJ2-7|TRBV5-1|NA
TGCGCCAGCAGCTTTGGACACGGAGCCACCTACGAGCAGTACTTC
CASSFGHGATYEQYF
>TRBD1|TRBJ2-1|TRBV10-3|NA
TGTGCCATCAGCCCGGGACAGGGGTTGAATGAGCAGTTCTTC
CAISPGQGLNEQFF
>TRBD1|TRBJ2-7|TRBV9|once
TGTGCCAGCAGCGGAGGGACAGGAGAATCCTACGAGCAGTACTTC
CASSGGTGESYEQYF
>NA|TRBJ2-7|TRBV5-4|NA
TGTGCCAGCGGAATCCTACAGGGCCCCCTCTACGAGCAGTACTTC
CASGILQGPLYEQYF
>NA|TRBJ1-5|TRBV27|NA
TGTGCCAGCAGTCCCGGGACAATAAGCAATCAGCCCCAGCATTTT
CASSPGTISNQPQHF
>NA|TRBJ1-1|TRBV11-2|NA
TGTGCCAGCAGCCCGCAGGTGAACACTGAAGCTTTCTTT
CASSPQVNTEAFF
>NA|TRBJ1-2|TRBV5-1|NA
TGCGCCAGCAGCTTGACGGGACAACGGGGCGGCTACACCTTC
CASSLTGQRGGYTF
>NA|TRBJ2-7|TRBV28|NA
TGTGCCAGCAGTTTAATTGCGGGTCTAGCCGGCTACGAGCAGTACTTC
CASSLIAGLAGYEQYF
>TRBD2|TRBJ2-3|TRBV7-9|once
TGTGCCAGCAGCTTAGGGACTAGCGGGACAGATACGCAGTATTTT
CASSLGTSGTDTQYF
>TRBD1|TRBJ2-3|TRBV7-9|once
TGTGCCAGCAGCCCCCGGGACAGAGATACGCAGTATTTT
CASSPRDRDTQYF
>TRBD1|TRBJ2-7|TRBV28|NA
TGTGCCAGCAGTTTAGCCGGGACAGGGCTCTACGAGCAGTACTTC
CASSLAGTGLYEQYF
>TRBD2|TRBJ2-2|TRBV5-1|NA
TGCGCCAGCAGCTCTATAGCGGGAGTCCGGGAGCTGTTTTTT
CASSSIAGVRELFF
>NA|TRBJ2-2|TRBV5-6|NA
TGTGCCAGCAGCTCCGCCCTATTTATCACCGGGGAGCTGTTTTTT
CASSSALFITGELFF
>NA|TRBJ1-1|TRBV28|NA
TGTGCCAGCAGCTACGAGGACACTGAAGCTTTCTTT
CASSYEDTEAFF
>TRBD1|TRBJ1-1|TRBV11-3|NA
TGTGCCAGCAGCTCCAGGGGGGACACTGAAGCTTTCTTT
CASSSRGDTEAFF
>TRBD1|TRBJ1-2|TRBV5-4|NA
TGTGCCAGCAGCCCGGGGACAGAATCCTATGGCTACACCTTC
CASSPGTESYGYTF
>TRBD1|TRBJ1-1|TRBV4-1|NA
TGCGCCAGCAGCCCCCTACCGGGACAGGGTCTCCCTGAAGCTTTCTTT
CASSPLPGQGLPEAFF
>NA|TRBJ1-2|TRBV5-1|NA
TGCGCCAGCAGCTTGGACCCCTTCACAGGGTCTGGCTACACCTTC
CASSLDPFTGSGYTF
>NA|TRBJ2-1|TRBV4-1|NA
TGCGCCAGCAGCCCCCCCGGCGGGGCTTCGGGGGAGCAGTTCTTC
CASSPPGGASGEQFF
>NA|TRBJ1-1|TRBV10-1|NA
TGCGCCAGCAGTGACAGGAACACTGAAGCTTTCTTT
CASSDRNTEAFF
>NA|TRBJ1-6|TRBV7-9|NA
TGTGCCAGCAGTAGCTCCTATAATTCACCCCTCCACTTT
CASSSSYNSPLHF
>NA|TRBJ2-1|TRBV30|once
TGTGCCTGGACTACCCTCAATGAGCAGTTCTTC
CAWTTLNEQFF
>TRBD1|TRBJ2-1|TRBV6-6|NA
TGTGCCAGCAGTAAGACAGGGGGCATAGGGGAGCAGTTCTTC
CASSKTGGIGEQFF
>NA|TRBJ2-5|TRBV11-2|NA
TGTGCCAGCAGCTTATCTGTTGCGGGAAGGACCCAGTACTTC
CASSLSVAGRTQYF
>NA|TRBJ2-5|TRBV9|NA
TGTGCCAGCAGCGTAGCTCCAGAGGGGACCCAGTACTTC
CASSVAPEGTQYF
>TRBD1|TRBJ2-6|TRBV19|once
TGTGCCAGTAGTCTACAGGGGACTGGGGCCAACGTCCTGACTTTC
CASSLQGTGANVLTF
>TRBD1|TRBJ2-1|TRBV18|NA
TGTGCCAGCTCAACAGGACAGGGCAGCAATGAGCAGTTCTTC
CASSTGQGSNEQFF
>NA|TRBJ2-2|TRBV9|NA
TGTGCCAGCAGCGCGAGATGGGCTGAGACCGGGGAGCTGTTTTTT
CASSARWAETGELFF
>TRBD1|TRBJ2-2|TRBV5-1|NA
TGCGCCAGCAGCTTGGTGGGACAGGTCAGCACCGGGGAGCTGTTTTTT
CASSLVGQVSTGELFF
>NA|TRBJ2-3|TRBV5-1|NA
TGCGCCAGCAGCTTGGTTGGAGAGAAGACCACAGATACGCAGTATTTT
CASSLVGEKTTDTQYF
>NA|TRBJ1-3|TRBV30|NA
TGTGCCGGGATACAGGGATCTGGAAACACCATATATTTT
CAGIQGSGNTIYF
>NA|TRBJ2-3|TRBV30|NA
TGTGCCTGGATCTCCCTGAACGGGGATACGCAGTATTTT
CAWISLNGDTQYF
>NA|TRBJ2-3|TRBV2|NA
TGTGCCAGCAGTGACAGGTCAACGCAGTATTTT
CASSDRSTQYF
>TRBD1|TRBJ1-4|TRBV30|NA
TGTGCCTGGAGTTCTCTTGGGACAGAAAATGAAAAACTGTTTTTT
CAWSSLGTENEKLFF
>NA|TRBJ2-7|TRBV18|once
TGTGCCAGCTCACCCCCCAGTTACGAGCAGTACTTC
CASSPPSYEQYF
>TRBD1|TRBJ2-7|TRBV7-8|NA
TGTGCCAGCAGCTTAGAGACGGGACAGGGAGGCGAGCAGTACTTC
CASSLETGQGGEQYF
>NA|TRBJ1-1|TRBV5-1|NA
TGCGCCAGCAGCTGGGTGTCGAGACAGGAAAACACTGAAGCTTTCTTT
CASSWVSRQENTEAFF
>NA|TRBJ2-1|TRBV30|NA
TGTGCCTTTAGCGGAGCTGAATACAATGAGCAGTTCTTC
CAFSGAEYNEQFF
>NA|TRBJ2-5|TRBV4-1|NA
TGCGCCAGCAGCCAAGTGCCGGGACAAGAGACCCAGTACTTC
CASSQVPGQETQYF
>TRBD1|TRBJ1-1|TRBV13|NA
TGTGCCAGCAGCACCCCACAGGGGGGGTACACTGAAGCTTTCTTT
CASSTPQGGYTEAFF
>TRBD2|TRBJ2-7|TRBV4-1|NA
TGCGCCAGCAGCCCCCACGACGGACTAGCGGGACCCTACGAGCAGTACTTC
CASSPHDGLAGPYEQYF
>NA|TRBJ1-1|TRBV4-1|NA
TGCGCCAGCAGCCCCCAACGGGGGGCGCGCACTGAAGCTTTCTTT
CASSPQRGARTEAFF
>TRBD2|TRBJ2-1|TRBV19|NA
TGTGCCAGTACCTTAGGGTCCGCAGCGGGAGGAGGTGAGCAGTTCTTC
CASTLGSAAGGGEQFF
>NA|TRBJ1-2|TRBV27|NA
TGTGCCAGCAGTCCCCCTCCTCCGGGGATGTATGGCTACACCTTC
CASSPPPPGMYGYTF
>NA|TRBJ2-3|TRBV9|NA
TGTGCCAGCAGCGTAGGTGACAGGCAGCCAGATACGCAGTATTTT
CASSVGDRQPDTQYF
>NA|TRBJ2-5|TRBV10-3|NA
TGTGCCATCAGTGACGGCCAGGAAGAGACCCAGTACTTC
CAISDGQEETQYF
>NA|TRBJ1-1|TRBV5-1|NA
TGCGCCAGCAGCTTGGTCCGGGGGACTGAAGCTTTCTTT
CASSLVRGTEAFF
>TRBD1|TRBJ2-7|TRBV11-2|NA
TGTGCCAGCAGCATAAAGACAGGGGGACACGAGCAGTACTTC
CASSIKTGGHEQYF
>NA|TRBJ2-6|TRBV6-1|NA
TGTGCCAGCAGTGGCGGGGGACAGGCCAACGTCCTGACTTTC
CASSGGGQANVLTF
>NA|TRBJ1-1|TRBV5-1|NA
TGCGCCAGCAGCTCCGGACAGCTGGTTAACACTGAAGCTTTCTTT
CASSSGQLVNTEAFF
>NA|TRBJ1-3|TRBV28|NA
TGTGCCAGCAGTTCGCGGCCCACTGGAAACACCATATATTTT
CASSSRPTGNTIYF